This paragraph covers one T cell receptor beta chain sequence. This sample was taken from a study of T cell changes during pregnancy in multiple sclerosis. Sequenced by immunoSEQ multiplex PCR; TCRdb stores in-frame clones only, minus some. The sample consists of tens of thousands of clones, 90% to 95% of them appearing once. The V and J ends lost 6 bases and 5 bases, in that order; junction bases with no gene match: 9. This CDR3 has 14 residues. The germline CDR1 and CDR2 sequences are SEHNR and FQNEAQ (reference sequence). The starting material was CD4+ T cells from peripheral blood mononuclear cells, obtained after pregnancy. The receptor comes from a female donor in good health, enrolled as a control in a pregnancy study. This chain joins TRBV7-9 and TRBJ2-7; 8 positions agree with TRBD2. CDR3 nucleotides: TGTGCCAGCAGTGCCGGGACTAGTACCGACGAGCAGTACTTC. Its translation is CASSAGTSTDEQYF.